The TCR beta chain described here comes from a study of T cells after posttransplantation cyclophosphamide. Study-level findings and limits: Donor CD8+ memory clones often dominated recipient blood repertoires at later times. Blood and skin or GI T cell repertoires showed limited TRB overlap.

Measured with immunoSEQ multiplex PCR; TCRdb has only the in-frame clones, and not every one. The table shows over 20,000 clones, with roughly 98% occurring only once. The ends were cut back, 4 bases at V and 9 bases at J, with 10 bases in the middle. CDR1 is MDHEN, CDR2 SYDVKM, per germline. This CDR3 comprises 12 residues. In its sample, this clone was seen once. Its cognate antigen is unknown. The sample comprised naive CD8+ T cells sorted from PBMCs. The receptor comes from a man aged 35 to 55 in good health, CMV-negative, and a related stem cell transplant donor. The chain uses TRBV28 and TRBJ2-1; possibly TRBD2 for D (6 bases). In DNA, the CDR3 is TGTGCCAGCAGTTCCTACGGGGGTGAGCAGTTCTTC. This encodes CASSSYGGEQFF.